This T cell receptor (beta chain) derives from a study of CD8 T cells in ankylosing spondylitis. General study points: According to the report, clones linked to the disease were significantly enriched in matched synovial fluid samples taken from ankylosing spondylitis patients. Several of the motif variants were reported before in synovial fluid and blood from reactive arthritis.

Germline V lookup: CDR1 DFQATT, CDR2 SNEGSKA (reference sequence). V was clipped by 0 bases and J by 5 bases, with 13 bases between them. The CDR3 sequence is 14 residues long. TCRdb passed the 5' RACE reads through MiXCR, listing each CDR3 protein once. The repertoire includes about 250,000 distinct CDR3 sequences, 32% of them detected once, and roughly 4% sits in the top ten. This clonotype was counted many times. Its target is not known. V is TRBV20-1 and J is TRBJ2-5; D is unresolved. The clonotype originates from a male donor with ankylosing spondylitis or in good health (not recorded which). Sequencing was performed on blood, either unsorted or a sorted T cell fraction (not recorded which). The CDR3 protein is CSARDGRARETQYF. CDR3 nucleotides: TGCAGTGCTAGAGATGGCCGAGCGAGGGAGACCCAGTACTTC.